This passage covers 30 T cell receptor beta chains from one sample sequenced in a study of blood T cell repertoires in COVID-19 (dated by TCRdb to the early 2020s). Libraries were made using the immunoSEQ multiplex PCR assay. Sourced from immuneACCESS, this table was stored by TCRdb with only in-frame sequences that have V and J called. A share of the clones is absent; for the studies checked, an unresolved V gene accounts for under half, and the remainder has no known explanation. For this sample there are around 380,000 clones; around 87% appear just once. Together, the top ten hold 1% to 1.5% of the sample. Sequenced material: PBMCs or T cells enriched from blood (not recorded which). These receptor sequences come from a man under 40 who had recovered from COVID-19.

The chain links TRBV19 to TRBJ2-2, with a tentative D call TRBD1 (5 bases). CDR3 length: 13 amino acids. Germline lookup yields CDR1 LNHDA and CDR2 SQIVND (reference sequence). Trimming took 6 bases from V and 4 from J, leaving 9 bases between them. The CDR3 DNA follows: TGTGCCAGTAGCACAGGCTCCACCGGGGAGCTGTTTTTT. Translating gives CASSTGSTGELFF.

This clone was seen once. This chain links TRBV30 with TRBJ2-5, with D unclear. V was trimmed by 0 bases and J by 2 bases, leaving 7 bases between them. The germline V gene has CDR1 GTSNPN and CDR2 SVGIG (reference sequence). The CDR3 totals 13 residues. The CDR3 region is CAWSVQQQETQYF. For the CDR3, the DNA is TGTGCCTGGAGTGTACAGCAGCAAGAGACCCAGTACTTC.

The V call is TRBV4-1, the J call TRBJ1-5, with D tentatively TRBD1 (5 bases). The CDR3 runs 14 residues. From germline, CDR1 is MGHRA and CDR2 YSYEKL. V lost 6 bases, J lost 8 bases, and 17 bases lay in between. CDR3 sequence: CASRRVAGQEPQHF. The CDR3 DNA is TGCGCCAGCAGAAGGGTGGCAGGGCAAGAGCCCCAGCATTTT.

V usage is TRBV12-3 or TRBV12-4 and J usage is TRBJ2-1, with D maybe TRBD1 (6 bases). The V end was cut by 1 base, the J end by 13 bases, with 14 bases between. CDR3 length: 13 residues. CDR3 in amino acids: CASSLGTDSRQFF. The CDR3 DNA follows: TGTGCCAGCAGTTTAGGGACAGACTCTCGACAGTTCTTC.

The V gene is TRBV7-9, the J gene TRBJ2-5, with 7 nucleotides matching TRBD2. Germline CDR1 is SEHNR and CDR2 is FQNEAQ (reference sequence). The CDR3 length is 14 residues. Germline trimming cut 1 base from V and 4 bases from J; bases unmatched to any gene: 3. The CDR3 region is CASSLGTSSETQYF. Written as DNA, the CDR3 is TGTGCCAGCAGCTTAGGGACTAGTTCAGAGACCCAGTACTTC.

J is TRBJ2-3 and V is TRBV2; 9 bases map to TRBD2. The CDR3 has 16 residues. Germline V gives CDR1 SNHLY, CDR2 FYNNEI. V gave up 6 bases and J gave up 4 bases; unmatched junction bases: 11. The CDR3 region is CASRLSGLAFADTQYF. CDR3 bases: TGTGCCAGCAGACTCTCGGGACTAGCCTTCGCAGATACGCAGTATTTT.

This chain links TRBV2 with TRBJ2-7; the D gene is possibly TRBD1 (6 bases). V was clipped by 5 bases and J by 0 bases, with 11 bases between them. The germline gives CDR1 SNHLY, CDR2 FYNNEI. CDR3 size: 14 residues. This chain's CDR3 is CASSLDRSSYEQYF. The CDR3 DNA follows: TGTGCCAGCAGTTTAGACAGGAGCTCCTACGAGCAGTACTTC.

V gene TRBV2 combines with J gene TRBJ1-5; TRBD1 agrees at 7 bases. The V segment lost 6 bases and the J segment 7 bases; nucleotides outside the gene matches: 9. Germline CDR1 reads SNHLY; CDR2 reads FYNNEI. The CDR3 consists of 14 residues. The CDR3 here is CASRADRAEQPQHF. The CDR3 DNA follows: TGTGCCAGCAGAGCCGACAGGGCAGAACAGCCCCAGCATTTT.

V gene TRBV7-9 combines with J gene TRBJ2-4; TRBD2 agrees at 7 bases. CDR1 and CDR2 (germline): SEHNR, FQNEAQ (reference sequence). The CDR3 loop spans 16 amino acids. Unmatched junction bases numbered 8, after V lost 4 bases and J lost 2 bases. CDR3 bases: TGTGCCAGCAGCTCCGGCCTCGGGGGGACCAAAAACATTCAGTACTTC. Its translation is CASSSGLGGTKNIQYF. Drawing the rest from reference TRBV7-9 and TRBJ2-4, the complete variable domain is DTGVSQNPRHKITKRGQNVTFRCDPISEHNRLYWYRQTLGQGPEFLTYFQNEAQLEKSRLLSDRFSAERPKGSFSTLEIQRTEQGDSAMYLCASSSGLGGTKNIQYFGAGTRLSVL.

The chain links TRBV5-6 to TRBJ2-5; 8 nucleotides align to TRBD2. Per germline, CDR1 SGHDT and CDR2 YYEEEE. This CDR3 region has 14 residues. V trimming: 3 bases; J trimming: 5 bases; junction bases outside the gene matches: 6. CDR3 sequence (DNA): TGTGCCAGCAGCTGGGCGGGGGGCGTTGAGACCCAGTACTTC. Its translation: CASSWAGGVETQYF.

The chain carries TRBV13 and TRBJ2-1; 10 bases map to TRBD2. CDR1 and CDR2 (germline): PRHDT, FYEKMQ (reference sequence). The CDR3 is 17 amino acids. The trim removed 5 bases at V and 8 bases at J, leaving 15 bases unmatched. DNA for the CDR3: TGTGCCAGCAGCCCCAGTGGAGCGGGGGGGCCGGGTTATGAGCAGTTCTTC. It yields the protein CASSPSGAGGPGYEQFF.

The table lists this clone with a count of one. This chain joins TRBV21-1 and TRBJ1-1; the D call of TRBD1 is as the table states it, not checked on the DNA. TRBV21-1 is a documented pseudogene. The CDR3 covers 15 residues. CDR3 nucleotide sequence: TGTGCCAGCAGCGAGCACAGGGCCTACTCCACTGAAGCTTTCTTT. Protein: CASSEHRAYSTEAFF.

The rearrangement links TRBV7-9 to TRBJ2-7, with 10 bases that match TRBD1. V shed 4 bases, J shed 2 bases, and the junction held 5 bases outside the gene matches. The CDR3 is 15 residues long. Germline CDR1 reads SEHNR; CDR2 reads FQNEAQ (reference sequence). The CDR3 sequence is CASSYTGTGAYEQYF. The CDR3 DNA reads as TGTGCCAGCAGCTACACCGGGACAGGGGCCTACGAGCAGTACTTC. The whole variable domain, filled in from reference TRBV7-9 and TRBJ2-7, reads DTGVSQNPRHKITKRGQNVTFRCDPISEHNRLYWYRQTLGQGPEFLTYFQNEAQLEKSRLLSDRFSAERPKGSFSTLEIQRTEQGDSAMYLCASSYTGTGAYEQYFGPGTRLTVT.

This sequence joins TRBV11-2 and TRBJ2-5; 8 bases are a match to TRBD2. V was clipped by 5 bases and J by 1 base; unmatched bases: 9. This CDR3 has 16 amino acids. In germline, CDR1 is SGHAT, CDR2 FQNNGV. The CDR3 region is CASSGPVAGFQETQYF. The CDR3 region has the DNA TGTGCCAGCAGCGGTCCGGTAGCGGGGTTCCAAGAGACCCAGTACTTC.

The rearrangement joins TRBV5-1 to TRBJ1-4; D is undetermined. The CDR3 extends over 15 amino acids. Trimming took off 0 bases at V and 6 bases at J, with 12 bases between the two ends. Germline CDR1 SGHRS, CDR2 YFSETQ. Here the CDR3 reads CASSLDGGRDEKLFF. CDR3 coding DNA: TGCGCCAGCAGCTTGGACGGAGGGAGGGATGAAAAACTGTTTTTT. The full variable domain, in which reference TRBV5-1 and TRBJ1-4 provide the parts outside the CDR3, is KAGVTQTPRYLIKTRGQQVTLSCSPISGHRSVSWYQQTPGQGLQFLFEYFSETQRNKGNFPGRFSGRQFSNSRSEMNVSTLELGDSALYLCASSLDGGRDEKLFFGSGTQLSVL.

Worth noting for this clone: The same CDR3 also results from other DNA sequences found in this sample. This CDR3 reads CASSLGGRETQYF. DNA for the CDR3: TGTGCCAGCAGCCTGGGGGGGAGAGAGACCCAGTACTTC. The genes are TRBV11-2 and TRBJ2-5; 7 bases fit TRBD2. The CDR3 totals 13 residues. V shed 5 bases and J 4 bases; nucleotides not matched to a gene: 4. Germline lookup yields CDR1 SGHAT and CDR2 FQNNGV.

The V gene is TRBV5-4, the J gene TRBJ2-3; 7 positions agree with TRBD1. After removal of 3 bases from V and 2 bases from J, the junction contained 3 bases not matched to a gene. In germline, CDR1 is SGHNT, CDR2 YYREEE (reference sequence). The CDR3 contains 14 residues. The CDR3: CASSWDRATDTQYF. The CDR3 DNA reads TGTGCCAGCAGCTGGGACAGAGCCACAGATACGCAGTATTTT.

This clone has only one observation. V gene TRBV5-1 combines with J gene TRBJ2-5; 9 nucleotides line up with TRBD2. The CDR3 sequence is 17 residues long. V was pared by 4 bases and J by 2 bases, with 12 bases of the junction left unmatched. Per germline, CDR1 SGHRS and CDR2 YFSETQ. The CDR3 DNA is TGCGCCAGCAGCGCCCTCGAGATAGCGGGGGCTCAAGAGACCCAGTACTTC. Translated, it gives CASSALEIAGAQETQYF.

The chain joins TRBV4-1 to TRBJ2-5, with D tentatively TRBD1 (6 bases). Trimming cost V 3 bases and J 3 bases, with 11 bases left between them. This CDR3 is built from 14 residues. Germline V CDR1 and CDR2: MGHRA, YSYEKL. DNA for the CDR3: TGCGCCAGCAGCCAGGTCAGGGGAGAAGAGACCCAGTACTTC. Its translation: CASSQVRGEETQYF.

V usage is TRBV2 and J usage is TRBJ1-1, with D unresolved. Germline CDR1 is SNHLY and CDR2 is FYNNEI. The CDR3 extends over 17 amino acids. The V end was cut by 4 bases, the J end by 1 base, with 19 bases between. The CDR3 sequence: CASSVSVELGGNTEAFF. The CDR3, as DNA: TGTGCCAGCAGTGTATCTGTCGAGCTTGGAGGGAACACTGAAGCTTTCTTT.

This clone was found once. This rearrangement joins TRBV5-1 to TRBJ2-1; the match to TRBD2 covers 12 bases. The J segment lost 9 bases and the V segment lost 0 bases, leaving 10 bases of the junction unmatched. The CDR3 covers 17 residues. Germline CDR1 SGHRS, CDR2 YFSETQ. The CDR3 reads CASSLVASGGAKGEQFF. The CDR3 DNA follows: TGCGCCAGCAGCTTGGTGGCTAGCGGGGGGGCCAAAGGTGAGCAGTTCTTC.

This clone was counted a single time. The chain links TRBV5-1 to TRBJ1-1, with D hard to call. Germline V lookup: CDR1 SGHRS, CDR2 YFSETQ. The CDR3 runs to 17 residues. The V end was cut by 3 bases, the J end by 8 bases, with 26 bases between. The CDR3 nucleotides are TGCGCCAGCAGCTCAAGGACCTGGGGAATGGAGGTAAGGGAAGCTTTCTTT. This codes for CASSSRTWGMEVREAFF.

In DNA form, the CDR3 reads TGCGCCAGCAGCATGATTGGGCAGGGAACTACGCTACTCACTACCAATGAGCAGTTCTTC. Its translation is CASSMIGQGTTLLTTNEQFF. The chain is built from TRBV5-1 and TRBJ2-1; possible D gene TRBD1, 5 bases. V was trimmed by 4 bases and J by 6 bases, leaving 32 bases between them. Germline-derived CDR1 and CDR2 are SGHRS and YFSETQ. CDR3 length: 20 amino acids.

This sequence joins TRBV7-2 and TRBJ1-4; TRBD1 is a possible D gene (6 bases). Germline values: CDR1 SGHTA, CDR2 FQGNSA. The CDR3 has 15 amino acids. V gave up 1 base and J gave up 8 bases, with 14 bases separating them. The DNA of the CDR3 is TGTGCCAGCAGCTTAGTAGTGGGGGCGCAAGAAAAACTGTTTTTT. Translation: CASSLVVGAQEKLFF.

The chain recombines TRBV6-6 with TRBJ2-4; weak D call: TRBD2 (5 bases). The V and J ends lost 2 bases and 10 bases respectively, with 12 bases between them. CDR3 length: 13 amino acids. Germline CDR1 reads MNHNY; CDR2 reads SVGAGI (reference sequence). CDR3 sequence reads: CASSYTEVWIQYF. CDR3 bases: TGTGCCAGCAGTTACACGGAGGTATGGATTCAGTACTTC.

This sequence joins TRBV2 and TRBJ2-3; 8 positions agree with TRBD2. From germline, CDR1 is SNHLY and CDR2 FYNNEI. J lost 1 base, V lost 4 bases, and 7 bases had no gene match. The CDR3 spans 16 residues. The CDR3 here is CASSGPGLGRTDTQYF. For the CDR3, the DNA is TGTGCCAGCAGTGGACCGGGACTAGGACGCACAGATACGCAGTATTTT.

The V call is TRBV6-5, the J call TRBJ2-1, with D perhaps matching TRBD1 (5 bases). V was pared by 0 bases and J by 0 bases, with 9 bases between. Germline CDR1 MNHEY, CDR2 SVGAGI. The CDR3 covers 16 residues. CDR3 DNA sequence: TGTGCCAGCAGTTACTCCAGACAGTACTCCTACAATGAGCAGTTCTTC. Translated: CASSYSRQYSYNEQFF.

CDR3 coding DNA: TGTGCCAGCAGTAATCAGGGTTTGTCGGGCTACACCTTC. This gives the protein CASSNQGLSGYTF. The V and J genes are TRBV2 and TRBJ1-2; TRBD1 might be the D (5 bases). V lost 5 bases and J 8 bases, leaving 15 bases between the germline ends. The CDR3 is 13 amino acids. The germline gives CDR1 SNHLY, CDR2 FYNNEI.

The chain couples TRBV25-1 to TRBJ1-2, with D hard to call. CDR3 size: 15 residues. The V gene's germline CDR1 is MGHDK and CDR2 SYGVNS. The V end lost 6 bases, the J end lost 5 bases, and 19 bases lay between the germline ends. The CDR3 DNA reads as TGTGCCAGCAGCCCCTCCACGGGGATGTCGTATGGCTACACCTTC. It yields the protein CASSPSTGMSYGYTF.

The chain links TRBV7-2 to TRBJ2-1, with TRBD1 identical over 7 bases. With V trimmed by 4 bases and J by 13 bases, 7 bases remained unmatched. CDR3 size: 12 residues. From germline, CDR1 is SGHTA and CDR2 FQGNSA. CDR3 nucleotides: TGTGCCAGCAGCTCAACAGGGGTACTCCAGTTCTTC. It is translated as CASSSTGVLQFF.